These T cell receptor beta chains were read from a single sample in a study of blood T cells in healthy people across ages. TCRdb reprocessed the 5' RACE reads via MiXCR and lists one record per CDR3 protein. The table includes 600,000 to 850,000 distinct CDR3 sequences, approximately 39% detected once. The sample was blood. The receptor set was obtained from a woman aged 60-75 years in good health. The CDR3 runs from the conserved cysteine through the conserved F or W. A D gene is named only where the DNA matches it firmly. The listing skips clone size in some rows; elsewhere it reads once, few, many or a size class.

clone size	D gene	CDR3 length	V gene	J gene	CDR3 protein	CDR3 DNA
NA	NA	13	TRBV5-8	TRBJ1-2	CASSPDRNCGYTF	TGTGCCAGCAGCCCAGACCGAAACTGTGGCTACACCTTC
few	NA	16	TRBV28	TRBJ2-7	CASSSAVTATGYEQYF	TGTGCCAGCAGTTCCGCAGTGACCGCCACAGGGTACGAGCAGTACTTC
many	NA	16	TRBV4-3	TRBJ2-3	CASSQDSGSLTDTQYF	TGCGCCAGCAGCCAAGACTCAGGCTCACTCACAGATACGCAGTATTTT
NA	NA	14	TRBV10-3	TRBJ2-1	CAIRESPRKETQFF	TGTGCCATCCGTGAGTCGCCGAGAAAAGAGACCCAGTTCTTC
many	NA	13	TRBV15	TRBJ2-5	CATSRDPAETQYF	TGTGCCACCAGCAGAGATCCGGCGGAGACCCAGTACTTC
few	TRBD1	15	TRBV9	TRBJ2-1	CASSVRQGALFEQFF	TGTGCCAGCAGCGTCCGACAGGGGGCTTTATTCGAGCAGTTCTTC
NA	NA	16	TRBV21-1	TRBJ2-1	CASSNNGPNNYNEQFF	TGTGCCAGCAGCAATAACGGACCGAACAACTACAATGAGCAGTTCTTC
NA	TRBD1	15	TRBV20-1	TRBJ2-1	CSASEGQGIYNEQFF	TGCAGTGCTAGCGAGGGACAGGGGATCTACAATGAGCAGTTCTTC
few	TRBD2	15	TRBV20-1	TRBJ2-1	CSASGGAGGVAEQFF	TGCAGTGCGTCGGGGGGAGCTGGCGGGGTGGCTGAGCAGTTCTTC
NA	NA	14	TRBV20-1	TRBJ2-3	CSASLRGTRDTQYF	TGCAGTGCTAGTTTGCGCGGGACGCGAGATACGCAGTATTTT
few	TRBD2	16	TRBV6-2/TRBV6-3	TRBJ2-1	CASSRTSAPPYNEQFF	TGTGCCAGCAGCCGGACTAGCGCACCCCCCTACAATGAGCAGTTCTTC
NA	TRBD1	15	TRBV19	TRBJ2-7	CASSPQGGTGGIQYF	TGTGCCAGTAGTCCCCAAGGGGGGACAGGGGGAATCCAGTACTTC
few	TRBD2	16	TRBV20-1	TRBJ2-1	CSARSPSGTLRDEQFF	TGCAGTGCTAGATCGCCTAGCGGGACTCTAAGGGATGAGCAGTTCTTC
NA	NA	13	TRBV7-2	TRBJ2-7	CASSAQILREQYF	TGTGCCAGCAGCGCCCAGATCCTACGGGAGCAGTACTTC
NA	TRBD2	13	TRBV14	TRBJ2-7	CASSHGLASVMYF	TGTGCCAGCAGCCACGGACTAGCGAGCGTTATGTACTTC
once	NA	14	TRBV4-1	TRBJ2-4	CASSQDQPGDIQYF	TGCGCCAGCAGCCAAGATCAGCCTGGGGACATTCAGTACTTC
NA	NA	14	TRBV7-8	TRBJ1-2	CASSLRVSNYGYTF	TGTGCCAGCAGCTTGCGGGTGTCTAACTATGGCTACACCTTC
NA	NA	15	TRBV7-9	TRBJ2-7	CASSLDQARSYEQYF	TGTGCCAGCAGCTTAGATCAGGCCCGCTCCTACGAGCAGTACTTC
once	NA	11	TRBV6-6	TRBJ2-2	CASSPVKELFF	TGTGCCAGCAGTCCTGTTAAGGAGCTGTTTTTT
NA	TRBD2	17	TRBV7-2	TRBJ2-1	CASSLAGGTSSLYEQFF	TGTGCCAGCAGCTTAGCGGGGGGGACTAGCAGCCTCTATGAGCAGTTCTTC
many	NA	15	TRBV29-1	TRBJ2-3	CSGIEVGGPEDTQYF	TGCAGCGGGATTGAGGTGGGGGGGCCCGAAGATACGCAGTATTTT
few	NA	14	TRBV7-9	TRBJ2-7	CASSPRGAGEEQYF	TGTGCCAGCAGCCCAAGGGGGGCAGGTGAAGAGCAGTACTTC
few	TRBD2	20	TRBV15	TRBJ2-1	CATSITSGGAFLSSYNEQFF	TGTGCCACCAGCATTACTAGCGGGGGGGCCTTTCTTAGCTCCTACAATGAGCAGTTCTTC
few	NA	15	TRBV3-1	TRBJ2-4	CASSQGTGAKNIQYF	TGTGCCAGCAGCCAAGGAACAGGAGCCAAAAACATTCAGTACTTC
once	NA	14	TRBV15	TRBJ2-3	CATSKSGPTDTQYF	TGTGCCACCAGCAAGTCAGGACCCACAGATACGCAGTATTTT
NA	TRBD2	13	TRBV29-1	TRBJ2-7	CSVGTRSSYEQYF	TGCAGCGTTGGGACTAGGAGCTCCTACGAGCAGTACTTC
NA	NA	14	TRBV3-1	TRBJ1-5	CASSQPEGNQPQHF	TGTGCCAGCAGCCAACCGGAGGGCAATCAGCCCCAGCATTTT
NA	NA	14	TRBV5-1	TRBJ1-2	CANRPGAGSYGYTF	TGCGCCAACAGGCCAGGGGCGGGAAGCTATGGCTACACCTTC
NA	TRBD1	14	TRBV28	TRBJ2-7	CASSVPGQGYEQYF	TGTGCCAGCAGTGTACCGGGACAGGGGTACGAGCAGTACTTC
NA	TRBD1	13	TRBV29-1	TRBJ2-7	CSAPGQGTYEQYF	TGCAGCGCTCCCGGACAGGGAACCTACGAGCAGTACTTC
NA	NA	15	TRBV3-1	TRBJ2-3	CASSQDPTHTDTQYF	TGTGCCAGCAGCCAAGACCCGACTCACACAGATACGCAGTATTTT
NA	NA	14	TRBV20-1	TRBJ1-6	CSAKPRTANSPLHF	TGCAGTGCTAAGCCCCGAACAGCCAATTCACCCCTCCACTTT
NA	TRBD2	15	TRBV20-1	TRBJ2-1	CSARDPWAGEGEQFF	TGCAGTGCTAGAGATCCATGGGCGGGAGAGGGTGAGCAGTTCTTC
NA	NA	15	TRBV5-6	TRBJ1-2	CASSFRGRDSYGYTF	TGTGCCAGCAGCTTTCGGGGACGCGACAGCTATGGCTACACCTTC
NA	NA	15	TRBV7-2	TRBJ2-1	CASSLTGRFYNEQFF	TGTGCCAGCAGCTTAACCGGGAGATTCTACAATGAGCAGTTCTTC
NA	NA	15	TRBV4-3	TRBJ1-1	CASSQVGNSGTEAFF	TGCGCCAGCAGCCAAGTGGGCAATTCGGGCACTGAAGCTTTCTTT
NA	TRBD2	15	TRBV27	TRBJ2-7	CASSLVGGPFYEQYF	TGTGCCAGCAGTTTAGTGGGAGGGCCATTCTACGAGCAGTACTTC
NA	NA	14	TRBV12-3/TRBV12-4	TRBJ2-5	CASSTGNFQETQYF	TGTGCCAGCAGCACAGGGAACTTCCAAGAGACCCAGTACTTC
NA	TRBD1	14	TRBV5-8	TRBJ2-3	CASSYGQAPDTQYF	TGTGCCAGCAGTTACGGACAGGCTCCGGATACGCAGTATTTT
NA	TRBD2	18	TRBV5-1	TRBJ2-4	CASSVDGLAVTAKNIQYF	TGCGCCAGCAGCGTAGATGGACTAGCGGTCACAGCCAAAAACATTCAGTACTTC
NA	NA	14	TRBV5-1	TRBJ1-4	CASSFSGAGEKLFF	TGCGCCAGCAGCTTTTCAGGGGCAGGGGAAAAACTGTTTTTT
NA	TRBD1	14	TRBV7-9	TRBJ1-1	CASTVQGGNTEAFF	TGTGCCAGCACCGTACAGGGGGGGAACACTGAAGCTTTCTTT
once	NA	14	TRBV2	TRBJ1-4	CASSMLSGAGELFF	TGTGCCAGCAGCATGTTATCCGGGGCCGGAGAACTGTTTTTT
many	NA	13	TRBV5-1	TRBJ1-2	CASSADGDYGYTF	TGCGCCAGCAGCGCCGACGGGGACTATGGCTACACCTTC
NA	TRBD1	15	TRBV12-3/TRBV12-4	TRBJ1-1	CASNFPGQGNTEAFF	TGTGCCAGCAACTTCCCGGGACAGGGGAACACTGAAGCTTTCTTT
NA	TRBD2	16	TRBV11-2	TRBJ2-1	CASSPQLAGVSNEQFF	TGTGCCAGCAGCCCTCAACTAGCGGGAGTCAGCAATGAGCAGTTCTTC
NA	NA	16	TRBV10-3	TRBJ1-1	CAISESEEGRGAEAFF	TGTGCCATCAGTGAGTCGGAGGAGGGCAGAGGGGCTGAAGCTTTCTTT
few	TRBD2	14	TRBV5-1	TRBJ2-5	CASSLALAAETQYF	TGCGCCAGCAGCTTGGCCCTAGCGGCGGAGACCCAGTACTTC
NA	NA	13	TRBV5-1	TRBJ2-5	CASSLQDPGTQYF	TGCGCCAGCAGTCTACAGGACCCCGGGACCCAGTACTTC
NA	NA	13	TRBV20-1	TRBJ1-2	CSAAGTSNYGYTF	TGCAGTGCCGCCGGGACTTCAAACTATGGCTACACCTTC